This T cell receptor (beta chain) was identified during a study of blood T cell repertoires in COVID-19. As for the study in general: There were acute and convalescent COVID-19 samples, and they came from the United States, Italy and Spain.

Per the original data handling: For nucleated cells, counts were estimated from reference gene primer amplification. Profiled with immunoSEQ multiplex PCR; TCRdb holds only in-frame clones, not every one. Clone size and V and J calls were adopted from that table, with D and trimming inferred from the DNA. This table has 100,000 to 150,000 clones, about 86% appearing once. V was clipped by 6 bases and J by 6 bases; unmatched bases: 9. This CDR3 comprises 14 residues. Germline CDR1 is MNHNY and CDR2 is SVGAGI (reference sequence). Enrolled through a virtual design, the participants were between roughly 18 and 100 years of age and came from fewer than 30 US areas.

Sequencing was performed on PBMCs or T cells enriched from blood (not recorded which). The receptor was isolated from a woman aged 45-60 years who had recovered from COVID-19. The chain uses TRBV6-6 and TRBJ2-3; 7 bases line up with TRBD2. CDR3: CASSHSGEGDTQYF. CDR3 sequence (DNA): TGTGCCAGCAGCCACAGCGGGGAGGGCGATACGCAGTATTTT.